These 9 T cell receptor beta chains were sequenced from one sample in a study of shared clonotypes between healthy human individuals. TCRdb keeps only in-frame clones here, not all; method: immunoSEQ multiplex PCR. The table lists over a million clones, roughly 95% of them singletons. Material: naive CD4+ T cells sorted from blood. Described subset: CD45RA+ positively selected. Every receptor here comes from a man younger than 40 in good health.

This rearrangement joins TRBV9 to TRBJ1-2; 7 bases line up with TRBD1. V gave up 5 bases and J gave up 4 bases; unmatched junction bases: 17. Germline loops: CDR1 SGDLS, CDR2 YYNGEE. The CDR3 is made up of 17 amino acids. The CDR3: CASSATGTAMLGYGYTF. Written as DNA, the CDR3 is TGTGCCAGCAGTGCTACCGGGACAGCTATGCTCGGCTATGGCTACACCTTC.

This sequence joins TRBV29-1 and TRBJ2-7; D may be TRBD1 (6 bases). Germline CDR1 is SQVTM and CDR2 is ANQGSEA. The CDR3 loop spans 13 amino acids. V shed 6 bases and J shed 2 bases, with 14 bases lying between them. The CDR3 region is CSVARTDTYEQYF. CDR3 bases: TGCAGCGTGGCCAGGACAGACACCTACGAGCAGTACTTC.

The rearrangement uses TRBV9 and TRBJ2-1; 7 bases fit TRBD1. The germline V gene encodes CDR1 SGDLS and CDR2 YYNGEE. The CDR3 loop spans 17 amino acids. V shed 4 bases and J 0 bases; nucleotides not matched to a gene: 10. CDR3 bases: TGTGCCAGCAGCATCCGGACAGGAGGTTACTCCTACAATGAGCAGTTCTTC. This gives the protein CASSIRTGGYSYNEQFF.

V usage is TRBV12-1 and J usage is TRBJ2-1; the DNA was not compared with TRBD2, the D call given in the table. TRBV12-1 is shown as a pseudogene. The CDR3 is 21 amino acids. The chain's CDR3 is CASSFLFSSYREVLPYNEQFF. The CDR3 nucleotides read TGTGCCAGCAGCTTCCTTTTTAGCTCGTATCGGGAGGTGCTCCCCTACAATGAGCAGTTCTTC.

This chain uses TRBV5-6 with TRBJ1-3; no clear D. The CDR3 runs 14 residues. Germline CDR1 reads SGHDT; CDR2 reads YYEEEE. Trimming pared 1 base from V and 4 bases from J, leaving 9 bases between. The CDR3 loop is CASSLMGLGNTIYF. CDR3 nucleotides: TGTGCCAGCAGCTTGATGGGCTTGGGAAACACCATATATTTT.

The chain joins TRBV9 to TRBJ1-5; D call uncertain. Per germline, CDR1 SGDLS and CDR2 YYNGEE. The length of the CDR3 is 15 residues. The ends were cut back, 0 bases at V and 3 bases at J, with 10 bases in the middle. CDR3 amino acids: CASSVGGHLNQPQHF. DNA for the CDR3: TGTGCCAGCAGCGTAGGTGGGCACCTCAATCAGCCCCAGCATTTT.

DNA for the CDR3: TGCGCCAGCAGCGCAAATAGCGGGAGCCCCACCACCGGGGAGCTGTTTTTT. It encodes CASSANSGSPTTGELFF. This rearrangement joins TRBV5-1 to TRBJ2-2; TRBD2 matches 9 bases. Germline CDR1 and CDR2: SGHRS and YFSETQ. CDR3 size: 17 residues. V lost 4 bases and J lost 4; bases outside the gene matches: 11.

This chain uses TRBV7-2 with TRBJ1-1; D uncertain. Trimming removed 1 base from V and 7 bases from J, with 13 bases in between. The CDR3 totals 14 residues. Germline V lookup: CDR1 SGHTA, CDR2 FQGNSA. The CDR3 DNA reads as TGTGCCAGCAGCTTAGAATCGTTGAACCGTGAAGCTTTCTTT. It codes for CASSLESLNREAFF.

The genes are TRBV7-9 and TRBJ2-7; D ambiguous. V was shortened by 1 base and J by 2 bases, with 12 bases between the two germline ends. Germline CDR1 and CDR2: SEHNR and FQNEAQ (reference sequence). The CDR3 covers 15 residues. The CDR3 region is CASSLGVLSAYEQYF. The CDR3 DNA sequence: TGTGCCAGCAGCTTAGGGGTCTTATCCGCCTACGAGCAGTACTTC.